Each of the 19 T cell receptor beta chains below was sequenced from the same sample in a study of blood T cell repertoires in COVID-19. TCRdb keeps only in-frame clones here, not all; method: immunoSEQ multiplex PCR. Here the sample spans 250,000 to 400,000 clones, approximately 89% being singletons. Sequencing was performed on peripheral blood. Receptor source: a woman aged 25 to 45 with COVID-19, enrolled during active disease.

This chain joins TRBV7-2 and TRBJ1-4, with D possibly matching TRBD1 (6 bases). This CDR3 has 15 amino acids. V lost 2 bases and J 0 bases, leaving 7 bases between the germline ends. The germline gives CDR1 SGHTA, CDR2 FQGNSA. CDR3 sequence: CASSLQGTTNEKLFF. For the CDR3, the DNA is TGTGCCAGCAGCTTACAGGGGACAACTAATGAAAAACTGTTTTTT.

CDR3: CASSSHGQINEKLFF. In nucleotides, the CDR3 is TGTGCCAGCAGCTCCCACGGACAGATTAATGAAAAACTGTTTTTT. The chain employs TRBV11-2 and TRBJ1-4; tentatively, D is TRBD1 (6 bases). Between the trimmed V and J ends, which lost 4 bases and 4 bases, there was a span of 13 bases. CDR1 is SGHAT and CDR2 is FQNNGV in the germline V gene. The CDR3 is 15 residues long.

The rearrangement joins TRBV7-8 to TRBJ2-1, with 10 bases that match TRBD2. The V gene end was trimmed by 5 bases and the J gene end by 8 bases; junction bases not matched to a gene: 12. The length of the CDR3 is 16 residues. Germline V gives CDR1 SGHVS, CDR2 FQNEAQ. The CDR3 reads CASSNRLAGEAHEQFF. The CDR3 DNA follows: TGTGCCAGCAGCAATAGGCTAGCGGGGGAAGCCCATGAGCAGTTCTTC.

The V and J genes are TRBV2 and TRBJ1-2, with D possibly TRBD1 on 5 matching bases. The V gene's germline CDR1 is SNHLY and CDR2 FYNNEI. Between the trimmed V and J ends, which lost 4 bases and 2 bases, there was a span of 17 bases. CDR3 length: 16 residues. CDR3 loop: CASSAQGLRVNYGYTF. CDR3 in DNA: TGTGCCAGCAGTGCCCAGGGACTAAGGGTCAACTATGGCTACACCTTC.

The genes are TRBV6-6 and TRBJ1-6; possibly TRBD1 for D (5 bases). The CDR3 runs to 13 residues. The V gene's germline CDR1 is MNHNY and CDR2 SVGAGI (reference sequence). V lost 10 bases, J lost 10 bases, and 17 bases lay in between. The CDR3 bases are TGTGCCACCGTTCTTGCCCGGGGGTCACCCCTCCACTTT. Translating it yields CATVLARGSPLHF.

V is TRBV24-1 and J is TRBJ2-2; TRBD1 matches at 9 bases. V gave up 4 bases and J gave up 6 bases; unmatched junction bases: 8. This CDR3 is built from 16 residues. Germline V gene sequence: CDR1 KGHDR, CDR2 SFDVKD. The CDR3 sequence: CATSDLDRGKAGELFF. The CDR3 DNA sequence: TGTGCCACCAGTGACCTGGACAGGGGAAAAGCCGGGGAGCTGTTTTTT.

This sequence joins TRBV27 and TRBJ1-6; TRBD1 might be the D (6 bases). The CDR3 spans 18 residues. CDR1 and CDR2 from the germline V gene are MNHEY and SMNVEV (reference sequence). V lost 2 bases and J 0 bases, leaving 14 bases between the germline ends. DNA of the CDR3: TGTGCCAGCAGTTTAACAGGGATTCTTAGCTCCTATAATTCACCCCTCCACTTT. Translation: CASSLTGILSSYNSPLHF.

Written as DNA, the CDR3 is TGTGCCAGCAGCTTATCGGCAGGGGTGGATTCACCCCTCCACTTT. This encodes CASSLSAGVDSPLHF. V and J are TRBV7-2 and TRBJ1-6; D is perhaps TRBD1 (6 bases). V was cut by 2 bases and J by 8 bases, with 13 bases left in between. In germline, CDR1 is SGHTA, CDR2 FQGNSA. The CDR3 contains 15 residues.

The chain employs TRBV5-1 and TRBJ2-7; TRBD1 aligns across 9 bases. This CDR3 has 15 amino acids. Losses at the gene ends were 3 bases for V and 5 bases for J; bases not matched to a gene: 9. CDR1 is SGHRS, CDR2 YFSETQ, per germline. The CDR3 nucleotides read TGCGCCAGCAGCTATACAACCGGGACAGGGAACGAGCAGTACTTC. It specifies CASSYTTGTGNEQYF.

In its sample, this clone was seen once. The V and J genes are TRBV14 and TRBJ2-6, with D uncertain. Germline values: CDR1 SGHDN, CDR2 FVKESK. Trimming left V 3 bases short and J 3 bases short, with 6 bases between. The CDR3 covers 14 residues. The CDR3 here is CASSHYGGANVLTF. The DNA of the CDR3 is TGTGCCAGCAGCCACTACGGTGGGGCCAACGTCCTGACTTTC.

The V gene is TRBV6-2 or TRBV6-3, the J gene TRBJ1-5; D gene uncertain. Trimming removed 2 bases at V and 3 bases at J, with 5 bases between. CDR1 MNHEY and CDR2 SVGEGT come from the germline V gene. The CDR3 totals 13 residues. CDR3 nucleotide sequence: TGTGCCAGCAGTTACCTAGACAATCAGCCCCAGCATTTT. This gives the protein CASSYLDNQPQHF.

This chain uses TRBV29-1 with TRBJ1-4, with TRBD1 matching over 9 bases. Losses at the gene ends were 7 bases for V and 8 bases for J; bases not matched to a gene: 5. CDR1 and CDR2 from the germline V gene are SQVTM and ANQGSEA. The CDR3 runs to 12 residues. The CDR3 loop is CSAGTGLEKLFF. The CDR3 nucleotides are TGCAGCGCCGGGACAGGGTTAGAAAAACTGTTTTTT.

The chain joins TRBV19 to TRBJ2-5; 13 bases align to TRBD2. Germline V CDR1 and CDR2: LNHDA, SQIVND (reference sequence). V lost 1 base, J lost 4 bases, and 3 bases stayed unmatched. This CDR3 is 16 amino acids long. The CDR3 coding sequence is TGTGCCAGTAGTATAGGACTAGCGGGGGGTGCAGAGACCCAGTACTTC. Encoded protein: CASSIGLAGGAETQYF.

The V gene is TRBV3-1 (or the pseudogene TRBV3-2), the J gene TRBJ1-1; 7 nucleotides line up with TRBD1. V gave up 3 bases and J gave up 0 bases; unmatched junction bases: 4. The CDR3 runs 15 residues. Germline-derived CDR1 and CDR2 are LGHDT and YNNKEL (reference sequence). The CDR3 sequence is CASSHRDRLNTEAFF. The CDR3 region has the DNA TGTGCCAGCAGCCACCGGGACAGATTGAACACTGAAGCTTTCTTT.

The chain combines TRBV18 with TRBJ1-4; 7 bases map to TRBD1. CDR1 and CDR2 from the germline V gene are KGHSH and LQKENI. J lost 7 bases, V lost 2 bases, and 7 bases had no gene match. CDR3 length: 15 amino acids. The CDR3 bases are TGTGCCAGCTCACCATTAGGAGGGGGCGGTGAAAAACTGTTTTTT. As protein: CASSPLGGGGEKLFF.

The CDR3 DNA follows: TGTGCCAGCAGTCCCGGGACAGGGGCTAAATCCTACGAGCAGTACTTC. This codes for CASSPGTGAKSYEQYF. The V gene is TRBV25-1, the J gene TRBJ2-7, with 10 positions matching TRBD1. The CDR3 is 16 residues long. V trimming: 5 bases; J trimming: 1 base; junction bases outside the gene matches: 8. CDR1 is MGHDK, CDR2 SYGVNS, per germline.

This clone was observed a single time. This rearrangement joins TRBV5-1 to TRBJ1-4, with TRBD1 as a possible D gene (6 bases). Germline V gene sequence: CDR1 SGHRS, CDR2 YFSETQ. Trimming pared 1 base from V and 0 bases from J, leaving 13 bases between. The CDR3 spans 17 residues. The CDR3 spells CASSLTTWTATNEKLFF. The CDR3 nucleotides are TGCGCCAGCAGCTTGACTACGTGGACAGCAACTAATGAAAAACTGTTTTTT.

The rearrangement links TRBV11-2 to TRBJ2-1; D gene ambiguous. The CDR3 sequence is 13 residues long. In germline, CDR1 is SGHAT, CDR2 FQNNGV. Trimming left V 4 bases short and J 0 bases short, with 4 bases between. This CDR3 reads CASSSSSYNEQFF. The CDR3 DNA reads TGTGCCAGCAGCTCGAGCTCCTACAATGAGCAGTTCTTC.

The CDR3 region is CASSLGQGAYYGYTF. The CDR3 DNA follows: TGTGCCAGCAGCCTTGGACAGGGCGCCTACTATGGCTACACCTTC. This chain links TRBV7-9 with TRBJ1-2; 8 nucleotides agree with TRBD1. This CDR3 has 15 amino acids. The J segment lost 3 bases and the V segment lost 5 bases, leaving 8 bases of the junction unmatched. From germline, CDR1 is SEHNR and CDR2 FQNEAQ (reference sequence).